The sample holds a few counts of the clone carrying this T cell receptor beta chain. As yet, its antigen is unknown. This sample was taken from a study of beta chain features in type 1 diabetes. Study-level background: All samples together contributed 85 million to 120 million sorted cells for examination. Study-level points and caveats: Moderate yet significant TCRB CDR3 shortening was seen in Type 1 diabetes patients in all four CD4+ subsets.

The isolated RNA, all of it, was reverse transcribed, so expressed TCRB transcripts were what got sequenced. Sequencing was performed with immunoSEQ multiplex PCR; in TCRdb, only in-frame clones are kept and a portion is missing. The table includes over 120,000 clones, about 12% detected once. The sequencing input was central memory CD4+ T cells from blood. The sequence derives from a man between 18 and 29 years old with type 1 diabetes.

CDR3 sequence reads: CAISEEAGANVLTF. DNA of the CDR3: TGTGCCATCAGTGAGGAGGCTGGGGCCAACGTCCTGACTTTC. The chain has TRBV10-3 and TRBJ2-6; no clear D. CDR1 and CDR2 (germline): ENHRY, SYGVKD. V was pared by 2 bases and J by 2 bases, with 4 bases between. This CDR3 is 14 amino acids long.